This TCR beta chain was identified during a study of OX40 agonist ivuxolimab in advanced cancers. Blood specimens came from baseline, cycle 4 day 1, and cycle 7 day 1. Libraries were prepared by immunoSEQ multiplex PCR; TCRdb keeps only in-frame clonotypes and omits some of them. The table records about 49,000 clones, 65% to 85% of them present only once. J gave up 7 bases and V 2 bases, and 3 bases lay outside the gene matches. The CDR3 consists of 14 residues. CDR1 and CDR2 (germline): SGHRS, YFSETQ. The chain couples TRBV5-1 to TRBJ1-4; TRBD1 aligns across 9 bases. The sequenced sample was CD4+ or CD8+ T cells sorted from blood, obtained in a trial of the OX40 agonist ivuxolimab. This TCR derives from an adult with an advanced solid tumor such as melanoma, head and neck, liver or kidney cancer. CDR3 nucleotides: TGCGCCAGCAGCTTAGGACAGGGGAGTGAAAAACTGTTTTTT. Amino acids: CASSLGQGSEKLFF.